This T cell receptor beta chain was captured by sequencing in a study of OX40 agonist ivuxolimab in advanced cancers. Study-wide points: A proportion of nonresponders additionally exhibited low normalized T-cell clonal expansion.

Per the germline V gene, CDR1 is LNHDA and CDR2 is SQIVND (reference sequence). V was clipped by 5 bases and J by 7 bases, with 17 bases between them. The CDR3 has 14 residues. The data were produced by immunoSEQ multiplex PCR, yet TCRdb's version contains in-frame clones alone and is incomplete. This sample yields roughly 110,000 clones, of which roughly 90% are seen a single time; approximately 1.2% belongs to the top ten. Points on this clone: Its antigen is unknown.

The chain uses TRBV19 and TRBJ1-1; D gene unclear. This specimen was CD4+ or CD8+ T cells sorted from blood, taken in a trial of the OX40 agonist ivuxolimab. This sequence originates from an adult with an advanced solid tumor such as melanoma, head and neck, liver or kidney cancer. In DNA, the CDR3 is TGTGCCAGTAGTTTGTCCCCCGGAGCAGGTGAAGCTTTCTTT. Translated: CASSLSPGAGEAFF.